The clone carrying this T cell receptor beta chain was recorded a few times. This record belongs to a study of molecular identifiers for immune sequencing clone quantification. CDR1 is GTSNPN and CDR2 is SVGIG in the germline V gene (reference sequence). This CDR3 is built from 10 residues. V was pared by 3 bases and J by 3 bases, with 1 base between. MiXCR, run by TCRdb on the PCR reads, gives a single entry per CDR3 protein. The table has about 640,000 distinct CDR3 sequences, 15% to 20% seen once. This sequence originates from a human donor in good health. Some libraries in this study had Jurkat cell RNA spiked in. V is TRBV30 and J is TRBJ2-3; no definite D call. Material for sequencing was naive CD8+ T cells from blood, with Jurkat cell RNA spiked in. This sample's subset: FACS-sorted CD8+CD4-CCR7+CD45RA+ naive T cells. CDR3 residues: CAWRTDTQYF. CDR3 nucleotides: TGTGCCTGGAGGACAGATACGCAGTATTTT.